This T cell receptor (beta chain) originates from a study of cytomegalovirus exposure and HLA in healthy donors. Study-level findings and limits: Data from an earlier analysis indicated that most TCR beta V segments were productive either about 87% or about 30% of the time. In vitro confirmation showed a few CMV-associated chains to be CMV antigen specific.

CDR3 length equals 12 residues. CDR1 is MNHEY, CDR2 SMNVEV, per germline (reference sequence). The germline V and J ends were trimmed by 7 bases and 7 bases, with 10 bases remaining between them. With regard to this clone: The antigen is not known.

PCR was performed using 60 Vbeta and 13 Jbeta primers. Clones were sequenced by immunoSEQ multiplex PCR, and TCRdb holds only the in-frame ones, with some missing. There are roughly 110,000 clones in the sample; over 75% occur only once, and more than 4% lies in the top ten. This clonotype was sampled from a male donor in good health and CMV-seronegative. The gene calls are TRBV27 and TRBJ1-4; D is possibly TRBD1 (6 bases). The sample consisted of PBMCs. The CDR3 spells CASTDRFEKLFF. The DNA of the CDR3 is TGTGCCAGCACGGACAGATTTGAAAAACTGTTTTTT. The full variable domain, in which reference TRBV27 and TRBJ1-4 provide the parts outside the CDR3, is EAQVTQNPRYLITVTGKKLTVTCSQNMNHEYMSWYRQDPGLGLRQIYYSMNVEVTDKGDVPEGYKVSRKEKRNFPLILESPSPNQTSLYFCASTDRFEKLFFGSGTQLSVL.